This T cell receptor beta chain was profiled in a study of T cells in Graves' hyperthyroidism and ophthalmopathy. Across the study: Peripheral blood specimens were obtained at initial diagnosis, prior to any treatment.

Between the trimmed V and J ends, which lost 2 bases and 8 bases, there was a span of 9 bases. The germline gives CDR1 MDHEN, CDR2 SYDVKM. CDR3 length equals 12 residues. At least ten counts were recorded for this clonotype. Its cognate antigen is unknown. In the ophthalmopathy cohort, Clinical Activity Score was at least 3, NOSPECS grade at least 4, and duration under 3 months. The PBMCs studied were ones that came from roughly 9.4 ml fresh peripheral blood. Amplification of TCR beta CDR3 regions used RNA as the template. An initial round of RT-PCR targeting the TCR CDR3 relied on the HTBI primer set. TCRdb re-called the multiplex PCR reads with MiXCR, one entry per CDR3 protein. Of more than 300,000 distinct CDR3 sequences listed, roughly 14% were seen once; the top ten hold less than 20%. Findings of the study overall: The model made its ophthalmopathy prediction, and onset followed a median 6.5 months later.

This TCR derives from a woman aged 25 to 45 with Graves' ophthalmopathy. V and J are TRBV28 and TRBJ1-2, with D possibly TRBD1 on 5 matching bases. Sequencing was done on a sample of blood. The CDR3 sequence: CASSLQGWGYTF. The CDR3 DNA sequence: TGTGCCAGCAGTTTACAGGGTTGGGGCTACACCTTC.